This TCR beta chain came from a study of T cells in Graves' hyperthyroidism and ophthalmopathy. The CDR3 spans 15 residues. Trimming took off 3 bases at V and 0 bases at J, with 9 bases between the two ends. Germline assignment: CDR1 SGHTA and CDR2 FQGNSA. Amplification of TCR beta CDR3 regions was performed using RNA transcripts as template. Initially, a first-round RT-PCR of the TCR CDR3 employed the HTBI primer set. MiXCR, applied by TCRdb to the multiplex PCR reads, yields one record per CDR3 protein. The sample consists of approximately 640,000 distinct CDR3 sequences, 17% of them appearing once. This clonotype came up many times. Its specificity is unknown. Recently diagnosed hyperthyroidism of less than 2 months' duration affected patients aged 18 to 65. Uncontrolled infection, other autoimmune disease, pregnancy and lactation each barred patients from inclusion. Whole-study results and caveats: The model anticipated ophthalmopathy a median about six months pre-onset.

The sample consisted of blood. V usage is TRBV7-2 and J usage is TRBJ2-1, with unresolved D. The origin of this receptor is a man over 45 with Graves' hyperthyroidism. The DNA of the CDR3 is TGTGCCAGCAGCTTCTGGGGAAGCTCCTACAATGAGCAGTTCTTC. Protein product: CASSFWGSSYNEQFF.